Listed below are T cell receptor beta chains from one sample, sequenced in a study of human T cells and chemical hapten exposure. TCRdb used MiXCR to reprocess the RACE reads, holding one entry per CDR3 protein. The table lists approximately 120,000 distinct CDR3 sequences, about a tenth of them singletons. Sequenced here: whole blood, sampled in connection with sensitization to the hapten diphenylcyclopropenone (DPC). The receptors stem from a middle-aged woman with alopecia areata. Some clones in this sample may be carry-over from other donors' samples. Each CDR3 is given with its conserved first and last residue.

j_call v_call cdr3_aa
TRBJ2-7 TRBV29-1 CSVGQGGPYEQYF
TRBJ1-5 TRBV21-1 CASSKKFETGPTGNQPQHF
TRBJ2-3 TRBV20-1 CSAREGTAGGTDTQYF
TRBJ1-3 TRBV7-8 CASSYAAGGSGNTIYF
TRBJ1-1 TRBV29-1 CSGGTGLNTEAFF
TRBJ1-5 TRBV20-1 CSAPPVRGTKAPQHF
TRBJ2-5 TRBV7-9 CSIMDGGKTQYF
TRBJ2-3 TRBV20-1 CSARGPRGDTQYF
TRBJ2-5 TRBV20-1 CSARPWSGGETQYF
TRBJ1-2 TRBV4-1 CASSQDYRRGYTF
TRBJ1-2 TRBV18 CASGAGADYGYTF
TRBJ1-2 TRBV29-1 CSVPYVPTGTGGFGYGYTF
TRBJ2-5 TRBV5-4 CASSLTGVETQYF
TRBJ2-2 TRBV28 CASSFIVTNTGELFF
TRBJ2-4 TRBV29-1 CSVVGTIAKNIQYF
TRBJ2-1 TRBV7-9 CASSPGLAGKQFF
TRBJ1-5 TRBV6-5 CASSYREGSQPQHF
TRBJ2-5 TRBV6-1 CASSNEGMHF
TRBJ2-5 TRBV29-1 CSVERTARTQYF
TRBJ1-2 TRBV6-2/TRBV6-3 CASRVFPYGYTF
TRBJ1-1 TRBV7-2 CASSLEFPVALWAEAFF
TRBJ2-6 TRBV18 CASSPLGGISGANVLTF
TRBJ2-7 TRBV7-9 CASSSTHTALYEQYF
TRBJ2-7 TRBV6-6 CASIHRSSDEQYF